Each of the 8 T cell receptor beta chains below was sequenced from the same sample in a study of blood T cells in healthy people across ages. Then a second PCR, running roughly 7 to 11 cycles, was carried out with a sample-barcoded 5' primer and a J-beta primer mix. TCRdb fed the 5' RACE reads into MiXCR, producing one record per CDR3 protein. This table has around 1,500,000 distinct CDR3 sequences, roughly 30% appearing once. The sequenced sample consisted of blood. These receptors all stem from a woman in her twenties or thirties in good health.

As DNA, the CDR3 is TGTGCCAGCAGCGGGGTTAGCACAGATACGCAGTATTTT. Translating gives CASSGVSTDTQYF. The chain recombines TRBV21-1 with TRBJ2-3. TRBV21-1 is termed a pseudogene. The CDR3 spans 13 residues.

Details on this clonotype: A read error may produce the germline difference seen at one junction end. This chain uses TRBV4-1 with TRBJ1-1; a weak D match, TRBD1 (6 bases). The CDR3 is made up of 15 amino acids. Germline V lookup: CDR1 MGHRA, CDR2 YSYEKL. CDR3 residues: CASSQADSPGTEAFF. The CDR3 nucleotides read TGCGCCAGCAGTCAAGCGGACAGTCCGGGGACTGAAGCTTTCTTT.

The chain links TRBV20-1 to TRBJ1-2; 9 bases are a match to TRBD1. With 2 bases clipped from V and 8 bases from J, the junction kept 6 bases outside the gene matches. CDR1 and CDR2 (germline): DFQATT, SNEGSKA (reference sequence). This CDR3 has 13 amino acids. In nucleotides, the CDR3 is TGCAGTGCTAGACGGGGGACAGGGATGGGCTACACCTTC. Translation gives CSARRGTGMGYTF.

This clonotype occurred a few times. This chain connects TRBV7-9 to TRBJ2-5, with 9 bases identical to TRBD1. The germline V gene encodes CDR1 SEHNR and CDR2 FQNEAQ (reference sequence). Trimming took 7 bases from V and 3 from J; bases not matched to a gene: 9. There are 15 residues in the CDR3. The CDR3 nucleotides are TGTGCCAGCACGATCCTCCGGGACAGGGAAGAGACCCAGTACTTC. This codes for CASTILRDREETQYF.

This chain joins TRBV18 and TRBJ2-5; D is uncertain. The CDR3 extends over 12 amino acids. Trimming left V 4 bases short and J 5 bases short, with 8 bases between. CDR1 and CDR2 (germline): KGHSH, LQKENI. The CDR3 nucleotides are TGTGCCAGCTCACGCAGTGAGGAGACCCAGTACTTC. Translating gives CASSRSEETQYF.

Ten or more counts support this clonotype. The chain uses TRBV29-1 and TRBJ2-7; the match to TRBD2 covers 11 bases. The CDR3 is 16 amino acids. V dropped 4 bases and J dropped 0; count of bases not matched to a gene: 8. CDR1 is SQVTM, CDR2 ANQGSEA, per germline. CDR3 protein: CSVVTLAGGFSYEQYF. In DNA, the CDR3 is TGCAGCGTTGTAACCTTAGCGGGAGGGTTCTCCTACGAGCAGTACTTC.

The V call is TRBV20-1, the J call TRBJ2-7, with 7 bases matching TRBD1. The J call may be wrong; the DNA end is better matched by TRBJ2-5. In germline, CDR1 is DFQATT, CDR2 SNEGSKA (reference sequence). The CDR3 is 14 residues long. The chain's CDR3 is CSALHRTGEGTQYF. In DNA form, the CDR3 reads TGCAGTGCTCTACATAGGACAGGAGAAGGGACCCAGTACTTC.

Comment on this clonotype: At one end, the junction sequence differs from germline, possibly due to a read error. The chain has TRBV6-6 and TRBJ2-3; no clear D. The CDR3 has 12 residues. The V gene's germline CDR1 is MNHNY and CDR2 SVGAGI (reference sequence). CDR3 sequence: CANSSQRDTQYF. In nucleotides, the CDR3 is TGTGCCAACAGTTCACAGAGAGATACGCAGTATTTT.